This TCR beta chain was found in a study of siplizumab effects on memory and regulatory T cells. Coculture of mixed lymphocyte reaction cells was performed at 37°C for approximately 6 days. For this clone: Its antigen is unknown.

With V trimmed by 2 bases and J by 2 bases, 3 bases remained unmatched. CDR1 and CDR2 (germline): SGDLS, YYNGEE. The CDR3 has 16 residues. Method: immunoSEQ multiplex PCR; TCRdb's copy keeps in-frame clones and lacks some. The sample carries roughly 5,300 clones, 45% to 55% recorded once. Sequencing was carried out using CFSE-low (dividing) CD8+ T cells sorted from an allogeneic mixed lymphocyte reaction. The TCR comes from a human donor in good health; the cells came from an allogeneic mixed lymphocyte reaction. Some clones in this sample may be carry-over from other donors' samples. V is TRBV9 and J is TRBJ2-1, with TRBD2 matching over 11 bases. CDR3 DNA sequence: TGTGCCAGCAGCGTGTCTAGCGGGAGGACCTACAATGAGCAGTTCTTC. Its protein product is CASSVSSGRTYNEQFF. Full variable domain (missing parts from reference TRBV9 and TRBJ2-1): DSGVTQTPKHLITATGQRVTLRCSPRSGDLSVYWYQQSLDQGLQFLIQYYNGEERAKGNILERFSAQQFPDLHSELNLSSLELGDSALYFCASSVSSGRTYNEQFFGPGTRLTVL.